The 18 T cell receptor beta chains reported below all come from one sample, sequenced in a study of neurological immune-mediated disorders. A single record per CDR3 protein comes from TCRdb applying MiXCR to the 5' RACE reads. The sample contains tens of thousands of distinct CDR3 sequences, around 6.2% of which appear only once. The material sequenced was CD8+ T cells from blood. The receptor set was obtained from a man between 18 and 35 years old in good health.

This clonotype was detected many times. In DNA, the CDR3 is TGTGCCAGCAGTTTTGGCCAGTATAATTCACCCCTCCACTTT. This gives the protein CASSFGQYNSPLHF. The chain uses TRBV28 and TRBJ1-6; D is uncertain. Germline V gene lookup returns CDR1 MDHEN and CDR2 SYDVKM. V was clipped by 3 bases and J by 4 bases, with 7 bases between them. This CDR3 has 14 residues.

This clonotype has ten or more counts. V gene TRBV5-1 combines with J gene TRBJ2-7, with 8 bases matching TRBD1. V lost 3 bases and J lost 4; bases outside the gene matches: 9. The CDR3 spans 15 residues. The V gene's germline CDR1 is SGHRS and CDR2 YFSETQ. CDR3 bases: TGCGCCAGCAGCTACTACAGGGGGGACTCATACGAGCAGTACTTC. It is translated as CASSYYRGDSYEQYF.

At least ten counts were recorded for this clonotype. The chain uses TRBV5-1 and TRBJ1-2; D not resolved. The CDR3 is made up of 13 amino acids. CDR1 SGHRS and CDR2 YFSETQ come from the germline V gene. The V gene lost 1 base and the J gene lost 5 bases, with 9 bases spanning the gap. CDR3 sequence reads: CASSLSGDYGYTF. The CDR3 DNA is TGCGCCAGCAGCTTGTCCGGGGATTATGGCTACACCTTC.

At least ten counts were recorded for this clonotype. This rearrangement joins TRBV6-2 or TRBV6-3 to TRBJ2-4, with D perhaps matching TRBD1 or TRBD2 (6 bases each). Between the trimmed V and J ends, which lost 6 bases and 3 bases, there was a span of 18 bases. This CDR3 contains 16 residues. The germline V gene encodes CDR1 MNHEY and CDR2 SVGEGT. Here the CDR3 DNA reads TGTGCCAGCAGGGGACTCAGGGGATCGGGCAAAAACATTCAGTACTTC. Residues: CASRGLRGSGKNIQYF.

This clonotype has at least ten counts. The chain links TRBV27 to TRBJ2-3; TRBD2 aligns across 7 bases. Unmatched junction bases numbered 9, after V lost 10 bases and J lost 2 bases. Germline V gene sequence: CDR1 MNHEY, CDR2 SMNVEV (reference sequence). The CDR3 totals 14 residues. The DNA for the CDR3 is TGTGCCACCTCATATGGGGGGGTCACAGATACGCAGTATTTT. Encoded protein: CATSYGGVTDTQYF.

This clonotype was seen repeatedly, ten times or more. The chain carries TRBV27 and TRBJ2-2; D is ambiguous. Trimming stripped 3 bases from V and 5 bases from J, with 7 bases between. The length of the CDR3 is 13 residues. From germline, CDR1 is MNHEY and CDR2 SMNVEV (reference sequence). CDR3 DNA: TGTGCCAGCAGTTTGACTGGGACCGGGGAGCTGTTTTTT. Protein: CASSLTGTGELFF.

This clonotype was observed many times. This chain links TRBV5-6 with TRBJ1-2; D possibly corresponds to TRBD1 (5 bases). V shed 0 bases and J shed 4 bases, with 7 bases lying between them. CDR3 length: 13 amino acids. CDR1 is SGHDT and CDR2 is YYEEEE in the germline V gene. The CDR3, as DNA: TGTGCCAGCAGCTTGGCCGACAGCTATGGCTACACCTTC. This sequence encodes CASSLADSYGYTF.

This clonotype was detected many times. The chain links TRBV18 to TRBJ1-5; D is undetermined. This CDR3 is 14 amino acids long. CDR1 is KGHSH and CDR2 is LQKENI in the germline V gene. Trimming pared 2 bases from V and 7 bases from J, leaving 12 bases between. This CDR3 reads CASSPSGGGQPQHF. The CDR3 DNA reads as TGTGCCAGCTCACCATCGGGAGGCGGCCAGCCCCAGCATTTT.

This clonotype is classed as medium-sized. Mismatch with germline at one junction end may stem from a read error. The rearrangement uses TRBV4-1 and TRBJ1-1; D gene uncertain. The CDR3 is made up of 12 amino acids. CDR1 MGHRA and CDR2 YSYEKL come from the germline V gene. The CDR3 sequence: CASGQGNTEAFF. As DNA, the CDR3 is TGCGCCAGCGGCCAAGGGAACACTGAAGCTTTCTTT.

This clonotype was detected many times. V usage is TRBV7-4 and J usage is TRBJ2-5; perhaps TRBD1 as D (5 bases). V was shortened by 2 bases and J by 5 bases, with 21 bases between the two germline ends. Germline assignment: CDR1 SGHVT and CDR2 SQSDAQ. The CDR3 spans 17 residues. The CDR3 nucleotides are TGTGCCAGCAGCTTACCGAGGCTGGGGCCCTGCTGGGAGACCCAGTACTTC. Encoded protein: CASSLPRLGPCWETQYF.

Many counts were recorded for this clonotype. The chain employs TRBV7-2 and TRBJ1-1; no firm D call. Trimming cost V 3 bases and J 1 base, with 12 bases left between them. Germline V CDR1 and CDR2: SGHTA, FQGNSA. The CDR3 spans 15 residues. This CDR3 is CASSLRFAQNTEAFF. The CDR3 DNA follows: TGTGCCAGCAGCTTGAGGTTCGCGCAGAACACTGAAGCTTTCTTT.

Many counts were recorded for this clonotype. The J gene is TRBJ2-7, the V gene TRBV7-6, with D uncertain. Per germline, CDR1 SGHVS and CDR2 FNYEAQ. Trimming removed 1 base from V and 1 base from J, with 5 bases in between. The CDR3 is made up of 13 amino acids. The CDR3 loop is CASSLGRSYEQYF. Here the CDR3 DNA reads TGTGCCAGCAGCTTAGGCAGATCCTACGAGCAGTACTTC.

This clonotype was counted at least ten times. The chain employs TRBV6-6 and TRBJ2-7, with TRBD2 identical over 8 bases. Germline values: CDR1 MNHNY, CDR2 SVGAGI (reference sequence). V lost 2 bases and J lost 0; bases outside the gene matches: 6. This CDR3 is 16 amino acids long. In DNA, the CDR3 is TGTGCCAGCAGTTACCCAGCGGGGGCCCCCTCCTACGAGCAGTACTTC. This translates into CASSYPAGAPSYEQYF.

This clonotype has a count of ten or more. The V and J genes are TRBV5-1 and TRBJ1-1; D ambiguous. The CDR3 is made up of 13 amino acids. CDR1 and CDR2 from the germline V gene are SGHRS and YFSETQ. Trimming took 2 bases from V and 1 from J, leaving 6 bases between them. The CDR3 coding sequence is TGCGCCAGCAGCTTAAGTGAGAACACTGAAGCTTTCTTT. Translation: CASSLSENTEAFF.

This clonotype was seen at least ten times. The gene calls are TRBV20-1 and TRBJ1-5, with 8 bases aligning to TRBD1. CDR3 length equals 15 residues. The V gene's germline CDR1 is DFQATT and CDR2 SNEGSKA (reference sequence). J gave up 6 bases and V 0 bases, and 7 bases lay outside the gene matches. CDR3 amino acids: CSARDEDRVGQPQHF. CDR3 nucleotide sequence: TGCAGTGCTAGAGATGAGGACAGGGTTGGTCAGCCCCAGCATTTT.

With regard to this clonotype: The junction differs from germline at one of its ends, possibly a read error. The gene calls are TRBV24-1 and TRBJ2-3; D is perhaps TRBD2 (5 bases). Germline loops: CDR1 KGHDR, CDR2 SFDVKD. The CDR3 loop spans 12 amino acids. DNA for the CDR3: TGTACCACTAGTGATAACACAGATACGCAGTATTTT. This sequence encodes CTTSDNTDTQYF.

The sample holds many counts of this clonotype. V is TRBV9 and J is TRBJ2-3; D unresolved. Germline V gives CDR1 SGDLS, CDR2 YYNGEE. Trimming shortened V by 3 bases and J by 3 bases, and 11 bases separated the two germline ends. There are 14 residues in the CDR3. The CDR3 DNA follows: TGTGCCAGCAGCGAACTTGCTACTACAGATACGCAGTATTTT. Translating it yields CASSELATTDTQYF.

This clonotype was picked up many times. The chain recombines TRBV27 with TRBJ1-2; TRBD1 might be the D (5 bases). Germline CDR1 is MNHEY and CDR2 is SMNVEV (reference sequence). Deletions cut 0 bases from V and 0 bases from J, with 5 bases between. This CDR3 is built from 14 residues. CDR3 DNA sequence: TGTGCCAGCAGTTTATCGACAGCTAACTATGGCTACACCTTC. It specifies CASSLSTANYGYTF.